This is a list of T cell receptor beta chains from one sample in a study of Graves' ophthalmopathy and Graves' hyperthyroidism. TCRdb ran MiXCR on the multiplex PCR reads and lists one entry per CDR3 protein. The sample has hundreds of thousands of distinct CDR3 sequences, about 41% seen once. The sequencing sample was made of peripheral blood. The receptors shown here come from an adult man with Graves' ophthalmopathy. Both conserved end residues are part of each CDR3. A D gene is named only where the DNA matches it firmly. Clone size is shown for a subset of rows, as once, few, many or a class of expanded clone.

TRBJ1-2 TRBV24-1 - 15 many CATSDPDLEDYGYTF TGTGCCACCAGTGACCCGGACTTGGAGGACTATGGCTACACCTTC
TRBJ2-7 TRBV5-5 TRBD1 14 many CASSLLPGGYEQYF TGTGCCAGCAGCTTGCTCCCAGGGGGCTACGAGCAGTACTTC
TRBJ1-6 TRBV5-8 - 14 many CASSSRTENSPLHF TGTGCCAGCAGCTCTAGGACAGAAAATTCACCCCTCCACTTT
TRBJ2-7 TRBV25-1 - 12 - CASSEPNYEQYF TGTGCCAGCAGCGAGCCCAACTACGAGCAGTACTTC
TRBJ2-5 TRBV4-2 - 19 - CASSQDGLLGQPLQETQYF TGTGCCAGCAGCCAAGATGGATTACTCGGACAGCCCCTACAAGAGACCCAGTACTTC
TRBJ1-5 TRBV10-3 TRBD1 14 - CASQSGQGNQPQHF TGTGCCAGCCAGTCGGGACAGGGTAATCAGCCCCAGCATTTT
TRBJ2-5 TRBV20-1 - 14 many CSASVTVGQETQYF TGCAGTGCTAGCGTTACGGTGGGTCAAGAGACCCAGTACTTC
TRBJ2-7 TRBV7-9 - 17 many CASSHPFGGGGSYEQYF TGTGCCAGCAGCCACCCTTTCGGAGGGGGCGGTTCCTACGAGCAGTACTTC
TRBJ2-3 TRBV2 - 13 - CASSETGVVTQYF TGTGCCAGCAGTGAAACGGGAGTTGTTACGCAGTATTTT
TRBJ1-4 TRBV25-1 - 16 once CASSVAPPGNNEKLFF TGTGCCAGCAGTGTAGCCCCTCCAGGGAATAATGAAAAACTGTTTTTT
TRBJ2-5 TRBV5-8 TRBD2 18 few CASSLGDRTLAGEETQYF TGTGCCAGCAGCTTGGGGGACAGGACCCTAGCGGGGGAAGAGACCCAGTACTTC
TRBJ2-2 TRBV11-1 TRBD1 15 - CASSSGTGDPGELFF TGTGCCAGCAGCTCAGGAACAGGGGACCCCGGGGAGCTGTTTTTT
TRBJ2-5 TRBV15 TRBD1 13 - CATRGTGAETQYF TGTGCCACCCGAGGGACAGGGGCAGAGACCCAGTACTTC
TRBJ2-3 TRBV20-1 TRBD1 14 - CSAQDRGWSNTQYF TGCAGTGCTCAAGACAGGGGGTGGAGTAACACGCAGTATTTT
TRBJ1-6 TRBV9 - 12 - CASSGTTGSLHF TGTGCCAGCAGCGGAACTACAGGATCCCTCCACTTT
TRBJ1-5 TRBV24-1 TRBD1 13 many CATSGTGPQPQHF TGTGCCACCTCCGGGACAGGACCCCAGCCCCAGCATTTT
TRBJ1-1 TRBV29-1 - 13 many CSVESGGYTEAFF TGCAGCGTTGAAAGTGGGGGTTACACTGAAGCTTTCTTT
TRBJ1-5 TRBV10-3 - 14 - CAIGTRGDEQPQHF TGTGCCATCGGTACCAGGGGCGACGAGCAGCCCCAGCATTTT
TRBJ1-3 TRBV6-5 - 14 - CASSYSSRADTIYF TGTGCCAGCAGTTACTCGTCGAGGGCGGACACCATATATTTT
TRBJ2-7 TRBV7-9 - 14 many CASSSSVFGVEQYF TGTGCCAGCAGCTCCTCAGTTTTTGGGGTCGAGCAGTACTTC
TRBJ1-2 TRBV11-2 TRBD1 14 - CASSPGGTGYGYTF TGTGCCAGCAGCCCAGGCGGGACAGGGTATGGCTACACCTTC
TRBJ1-2 TRBV25-1 - 13 - CASSKISDYGYTF TGTGCCAGCAGCAAAATATCAGACTATGGCTACACCTTC
TRBJ2-3 TRBV2 TRBD2 16 few CASRKTSGVSTDTQYF TGTGCCAGCAGGAAGACTAGCGGGGTTAGCACAGATACGCAGTATTTT
TRBJ2-7 TRBV7-4 TRBD2 15 - CASSQYSGSGYELYF TGTGCCAGCAGCCAATACAGCGGGAGTGGGTACGAGCTGTACTTC
TRBJ2-5 TRBV9 - 12 many CASSEGEETQYF TGTGCCAGCAGCGAGGGGGAAGAGACCCAGTACTTC
TRBJ1-2 TRBV5-1 TRBD1 14 many CASSLGQGAFGYTF TGCGCCAGCAGCTTGGGACAGGGGGCGTTCGGCTACACCTTC
TRBJ2-2 TRBV7-8 TRBD1 15 many CASRPYRGRDGELFF TGTGCCAGCAGGCCGTACAGGGGGCGTGACGGGGAGCTGTTTTTT
TRBJ2-7 TRBV7-9 TRBD2 13 - CASSTSSGPGQYF TGTGCCAGCAGCACCTCTAGCGGTCCCGGGCAGTACTTC
TRBJ1-3 TRBV19 - 15 many CASTNEGNSGNTIYF TGTGCCAGTACCAATGAGGGGAACTCTGGAAACACCATATATTTT
TRBJ2-7 TRBV5-1 - 14 many CASSDQGRSYGQYF TGCGCCAGCAGCGACCAGGGGCGCTCCTACGGGCAGTACTTC
TRBJ1-1 TRBV7-9 - 12 many CASSAFDSEAFF TGTGCCAGCAGCGCCTTCGACAGCGAAGCTTTCTTT
TRBJ1-1 TRBV10-2 - 13 few CASSYSKGTEAFF TGTGCCAGCAGTTACTCGAAGGGCACTGAAGCTTTTTTT
TRBJ2-7 TRBV7-9 TRBD1 15 many CASSLPGTGLYEQYF TGTGCCAGCAGCTTGCCCGGGACAGGGCTCTACGAGCAGTACTTC
TRBJ2-3 TRBV15 - 14 once CATSSWASTDTQYF TGTGCCACCAGCAGCTGGGCTAGCACAGATACGCAGTATTTT
TRBJ2-7 TRBV3-1 - 15 - CASSQGRRASYEQYF TGTGCCAGCAGCCAGGGACGGCGGGCGTCCTACGAGCAGTACTTC
TRBJ2-7 TRBV19 - 13 once CASSISGVREQYF TGTGCCAGTAGTATTTCCGGGGTGCGCGAGCAGTACTTC
TRBJ1-2 TRBV29-1 TRBD1 12 - CSAGGGQGGYTF TGCAGCGCAGGGGGGGGACAAGGTGGCTACACCTTC
TRBJ1-2 TRBV10-3 TRBD1 16 many CAISDSTDRGWNGYTF TGTGCCATCAGTGACTCCACAGACAGGGGGTGGAATGGCTACACCTTC
TRBJ2-5 TRBV5-1 TRBD1 15 - CASSSGQGMRETQYF TGCGCCAGCAGCTCGGGACAGGGAATGAGAGAGACCCAGTACTTC
TRBJ2-5 TRBV24-1 - 14 many CATSDPLVQETQYF TGTGCCACCAGTGATCCCCTGGTGCAAGAGACCCAGTACTTC
TRBJ1-2 TRBV15 - 15 many CATSRPTGPIYGYTF TGTGCCACCAGCAGACCCACAGGGCCCATCTATGGCTACACCTTC
TRBJ2-5 TRBV19 TRBD1 16 few CASSELGRGRKETQYF TGTGCCAGTAGTGAGCTGGGCAGGGGGCGTAAAGAGACCCAGTACTTC
TRBJ1-4 TRBV2 - 15 many CASSLQQVSNEKLFF TGTGCCAGCAGTCTTCAACAGGTCTCTAATGAAAAACTGTTTTTT
TRBJ2-5 TRBV12-3/TRBV12-4 - 16 - CASSLKQQGWQETQYF TGTGCCAGCAGCTTAAAACAGCAGGGGTGGCAAGAGACCCAGTACTTC